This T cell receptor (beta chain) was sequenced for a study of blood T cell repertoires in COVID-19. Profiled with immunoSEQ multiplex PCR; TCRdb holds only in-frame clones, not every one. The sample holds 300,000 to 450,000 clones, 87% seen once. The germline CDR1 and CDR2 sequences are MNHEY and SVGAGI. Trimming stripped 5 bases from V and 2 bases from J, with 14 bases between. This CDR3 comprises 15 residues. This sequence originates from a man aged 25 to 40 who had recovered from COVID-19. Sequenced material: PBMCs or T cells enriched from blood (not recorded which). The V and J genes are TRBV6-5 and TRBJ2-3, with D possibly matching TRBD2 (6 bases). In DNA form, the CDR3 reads TGTGCCAGCAGTCGGGGGAGTCAGATCACAGATACGCAGTATTTT. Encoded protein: CASSRGSQITDTQYF.